A single sample is the source of the 24 T cell receptor beta chains below, sequenced in a study of blood T cell repertoires in COVID-19. Measured with immunoSEQ multiplex PCR; TCRdb has only the in-frame clones, and not every one. The table has approximately 140,000 clones, approximately 80% seen once; the top ten hold 6.5% to 8.5%. Material for sequencing was peripheral blood. The receptors here all came from a human donor with acute or convalescent COVID-19. The donor label of this sample is uncertain.

This chain connects TRBV5-8 to TRBJ2-3, with 10 bases that match TRBD2. V gave up 4 bases and J gave up 6 bases; unmatched junction bases: 11. Germline-derived CDR1 and CDR2 are SGHTS and YDEGEE. The CDR3 consists of 16 residues. Here the CDR3 reads CASSVSLAGAGDTQYF. CDR3 in DNA: TGTGCCAGCAGCGTGAGCCTAGCGGGGGCGGGGGATACGCAGTATTTT.

The chain is built from TRBV2 and TRBJ1-2, with D perhaps matching TRBD1 (5 bases). CDR1 and CDR2 from the germline V gene are SNHLY and FYNNEI. V shed 4 bases and J shed 5 bases, with 11 bases lying between them. CDR3 length equals 13 residues. The CDR3 DNA follows: TGTGCCAGCAGTGGACAGACAGAATATGGCTACACCTTC. It encodes CASSGQTEYGYTF. The variable domain in full, with the rest retrieved from reference TRBV2 and TRBJ1-2, is EPEVTQTPSHQVTQMGQEVILRCVPISNHLYFYWYRQILGQKVEFLVSFYNNEISEKSEIFDDQFSVERPDGSNFTLKIRSTKLEDSAMYFCASSGQTEYGYTFGSGTRLTVV.

The gene calls are TRBV7-9 and TRBJ2-7; tentatively, D is TRBD1 (6 bases). The CDR3 runs 14 residues. Trimming left V 0 bases short and J 6 bases short, with 12 bases between. CDR1 is SEHNR, CDR2 FQNEAQ, per germline (reference sequence). CDR3: CASSLAGAGAEQYF. The CDR3 DNA reads as TGTGCCAGCAGCTTAGCGGGGGCAGGGGCCGAGCAGTACTTC.

V usage is TRBV6-4 and J usage is TRBJ1-2; 9 nucleotides match TRBD1. The CDR3 is 14 residues long. Germline trimming cut 6 bases from V and 8 bases from J; bases unmatched to any gene: 10. CDR1 is MRHNA and CDR2 is SNTAGT in the germline V gene. This CDR3 reads CASRPRTGVLGYTF. The CDR3 nucleotides are TGTGCCAGCAGGCCGAGGACAGGGGTTCTGGGCTACACCTTC.

The chain recombines TRBV6-1 with TRBJ1-2; D is possibly TRBD1 (5 bases). The CDR3 has 14 residues. The ends were cut back, 2 bases at V and 3 bases at J, with 10 bases in the middle. Germline V CDR1 and CDR2: MNHNS, SASEGT. The CDR3 sequence is CASSELAGDYGYTF. Here the CDR3 DNA reads TGTGCCAGCAGTGAATTGGCGGGGGACTATGGCTACACCTTC.

This chain connects TRBV7-9 to TRBJ1-5; 8 nucleotides line up with TRBD1. This CDR3 spans 15 amino acids. Losses at the gene ends were 5 bases for V and 4 bases for J; bases not matched to a gene: 7. The germline V gene encodes CDR1 SEHNR and CDR2 FQNEAQ (reference sequence). The CDR3 protein is CASSRGTGLNQPQHF. In DNA, the CDR3 is TGTGCCAGCAGCCGTGGGACAGGCTTAAATCAGCCCCAGCATTTT. Together with reference TRBV7-9 and TRBJ1-5, the CDR3 gives the full variable domain: DTGVSQNPRHKITKRGQNVTFRCDPISEHNRLYWYRQTLGQGPEFLTYFQNEAQLEKSRLLSDRFSAERPKGSFSTLEIQRTEQGDSAMYLCASSRGTGLNQPQHFGDGTRLSIL.

This chain joins TRBV19 and TRBJ1-1, with D unclear. Trimming removed 0 bases at V and 9 bases at J, with 17 bases between. The germline V gene has CDR1 LNHDA and CDR2 SQIVND (reference sequence). This CDR3 is built from 15 residues. CDR3 protein: CASSIDLSLGRQAFF. CDR3 in DNA: TGTGCCAGTAGTATAGACCTCTCCTTGGGGAGGCAAGCTTTCTTT.

This clone ranks as medium-sized. Other DNA sequences within the sample encode an identical CDR3. The rearrangement links TRBV4-1 to TRBJ1-6; D is uncertain. CDR3 length: 12 amino acids. The V end lost 3 bases, the J end lost 5 bases, and 2 bases lay between the germline ends. CDR1 is MGHRA, CDR2 YSYEKL, per germline. The CDR3 sequence: CASSHNNSPLHF. The CDR3 nucleotides are TGCGCCAGCAGCCACAATAATTCACCCCTCCACTTT.

The CDR3 region has the DNA TGCAGCGTTGAAGATACCGAGGGAAATCAGCCCCAGCATTTT. As protein: CSVEDTEGNQPQHF. The genes are TRBV29-1 and TRBJ1-5; D is unclear. V gave up 0 bases and J gave up 4 bases, with 10 bases separating them. The CDR3 has 14 residues. Germline V gives CDR1 SQVTM, CDR2 ANQGSEA. Full variable domain (rest looked up from reference TRBV29-1 and TRBJ1-5): SAVISQKPSRDICQRGTSLTIQCQVDSQVTMMFWYRQQPGQSLTLIATANQGSEATYESGFVIDKFPISRPNLTFSTLTVSNMSPEDSSIYLCSVEDTEGNQPQHFGDGTRLSIL.

The rearrangement links TRBV12-5 to TRBJ1-1; perhaps TRBD1 as D (6 bases). The V gene lost 5 bases and the J gene lost 4 bases, with 11 bases spanning the gap. The CDR3 runs 13 residues. CDR1 LGHNT and CDR2 FRNRAP come from the germline V gene. The CDR3 loop reads CASGRGAGTEAFF. The DNA of the CDR3 is TGTGCTAGTGGTCGGGGGGCTGGCACTGAAGCTTTCTTT.

The chain combines TRBV19 with TRBJ1-1, with 7 bases that match TRBD1. J lost 3 bases, V lost 5 bases, and 6 bases had no gene match. The CDR3 is 14 residues long. Germline-derived CDR1 and CDR2 are LNHDA and SQIVND (reference sequence). CDR3 loop: CASSPIDRDTEAFF. CDR3 sequence (DNA): TGTGCCAGTAGTCCGATTGACAGGGACACTGAAGCTTTCTTT. The entire variable domain, with the rest obtained from reference TRBV19 and TRBJ1-1, is as follows: DGGITQSPKYLFRKEGQNVTLSCEQNLNHDAMYWYRQDPGQGLRLIYYSQIVNDFQKGDIAEGYSVSREKKESFPLTVTSAQKNPTAFYLCASSPIDRDTEAFFGQGTRLTVV.

The chain's CDR3 is CASSQSGGLQETQYF. CDR3 DNA: TGCGCCAGCAGCCAGAGCGGGGGGTTACAAGAGACCCAGTACTTC. The chain is built from TRBV4-1 and TRBJ2-5; TRBD2 matches at 9 bases. Germline V CDR1 and CDR2: MGHRA, YSYEKL. The CDR3 contains 15 residues. The J segment lost 2 bases and the V segment lost 3 bases, leaving 4 bases of the junction unmatched.

The gene calls are TRBV15 and TRBJ1-1; TRBD1 might be the D (6 bases). Germline CDR1 LNHNV, CDR2 YYDKDF (reference sequence). The germline V and J ends were trimmed by 8 bases and 11 bases, with 18 bases remaining between them. This CDR3 region has 12 residues. CDR3 protein: CATSNTGYRAFF. In nucleotides, the CDR3 is TGTGCCACCTCTAATACAGGGTATAGGGCTTTCTTT. Looking up the rest from reference TRBV15 and TRBJ1-1 gives the full variable domain: DAMVIQNPRYQVTQFGKPVTLSCSQTLNHNVMYWYQQKSSQAPKLLFHYYDKDFNNEADTPDNFQSRRPNTSFCFLDIRSPGLGDTAMYLCATSNTGYRAFFGQGTRLTVV.

V gene TRBV6-5 combines with J gene TRBJ1-5; no reliable D call. The CDR3 has 13 amino acids. Deletions cut 6 bases from V and 3 bases from J, with 9 bases between. The V gene's germline CDR1 is MNHEY and CDR2 SVGAGI. CDR3 region: CASSSGTNQPQHF. As DNA, the CDR3 is TGTGCCAGCAGCAGCGGCACCAATCAGCCCCAGCATTTT.

The rearrangement links TRBV18 to TRBJ1-2; TRBD1 is a possible D gene (5 bases). The germline CDR1 and CDR2 sequences are KGHSH and LQKENI. Trimming removed 6 bases from V and 4 bases from J, with 6 bases in between. The CDR3 has 11 residues. The DNA of the CDR3 is TGTGCCAGCTCGACAGTCTATGGCTACACCTTC. This gives the protein CASSTVYGYTF.

This clone was found once. The chain couples TRBV5-1 to TRBJ2-3; 10 positions agree with TRBD2. The CDR3 covers 15 residues. Trimming removed 0 bases from V and 4 bases from J; junction bases left unmatched: 2. Per the germline V gene, CDR1 is SGHRS and CDR2 is YFSETQ. In DNA, the CDR3 is TGCGCCAGCAGCTTGGCCAGCGGGGGGGCAGATACGCAGTATTTT. As protein: CASSLASGGADTQYF. Complete variable domain (other parts from reference TRBV5-1 and TRBJ2-3): KAGVTQTPRYLIKTRGQQVTLSCSPISGHRSVSWYQQTPGQGLQFLFEYFSETQRNKGNFPGRFSGRQFSNSRSEMNVSTLELGDSALYLCASSLASGGADTQYFGPGTRLTVL.

This clone was counted at least ten times. The chain employs TRBV5-6 and TRBJ1-6, with TRBD1 matching 8 bases. Unmatched junction bases numbered 7, after V lost 3 bases and J lost 14 bases. Germline values: CDR1 SGHDT, CDR2 YYEEEE. The CDR3 loop spans 13 amino acids. The CDR3 coding sequence is TGTGCCAGCAGCTGGAGACAGGGGAGATCCCTCCACTTT. Translation gives CASSWRQGRSLHF. The variable domain in full, with the rest retrieved from reference TRBV5-6 and TRBJ1-6, is DAGVTQSPTHLIKTRGQQVTLRCSPKSGHDTVSWYQQALGQGPQFIFQYYEEEERQRGNFPDRFSGHQFPNYSSELNVNALLLGDSALYLCASSWRQGRSLHFGNGTRLTVT.

The rearrangement links TRBV7-2 to TRBJ1-3, with 12 bases aligning to TRBD1. The CDR3 runs 14 residues. Per the germline V gene, CDR1 is SGHTA and CDR2 is FQGNSA. Trimming cost V 3 bases and J 10 bases; bases outside gene matches: 4. CDR3 nucleotide sequence: TGTGCCAGCAGCTTGGGACAGGGGGCGCAAACCATATATTTT. As protein: CASSLGQGAQTIYF.

This clone has more than one count but fewer than ten. The chain is built from TRBV5-1 and TRBJ1-6; D ambiguous. Per germline, CDR1 SGHRS and CDR2 YFSETQ. The CDR3 covers 15 residues. With 1 base removed from V and 4 bases from J, the gap between germline ends came to 9 bases. CDR3 bases: TGCGCCAGCAGCTTGAACGCGATGTATAATTCACCCCTCCACTTT. This encodes CASSLNAMYNSPLHF.

The rearrangement uses TRBV10-3 and TRBJ2-4; TRBD2 matches 8 bases. J gave up 0 bases and V 2 bases, and 6 bases lay outside the gene matches. CDR1 and CDR2 from the germline V gene are ENHRY and SYGVKD. CDR3 length: 17 residues. The CDR3 protein is CAISEEGGGLAKNIQYF. In DNA, the CDR3 is TGTGCCATCAGTGAGGAAGGCGGGGGGCTAGCCAAAAACATTCAGTACTTC.

V usage is TRBV2 and J usage is TRBJ2-3, with TRBD2 as a possible D gene (6 bases). Germline CDR1 SNHLY, CDR2 FYNNEI. V gave up 10 bases and J gave up 2 bases, with 28 bases separating them. CDR3 length: 18 amino acids. CDR3 in amino acids: CAIPPLRLASEVTDTQYF. Written as DNA, the CDR3 is TGTGCCATTCCGCCACTCCGTCTAGCGAGCGAAGTCACAGATACGCAGTATTTT. Combining the CDR3 with reference TRBV2 and TRBJ2-3 gives the whole variable domain EPEVTQTPSHQVTQMGQEVILRCVPISNHLYFYWYRQILGQKVEFLVSFYNNEISEKSEIFDDQFSVERPDGSNFTLKIRSTKLEDSAMYFCAIPPLRLASEVTDTQYFGPGTRLTVL.

The chain couples TRBV2 to TRBJ1-5; the match to TRBD1 covers 10 bases. The J segment lost 7 bases and the V segment lost 6 bases, leaving 9 bases of the junction unmatched. The CDR3 is made up of 15 amino acids. The germline gives CDR1 SNHLY, CDR2 FYNNEI. The CDR3 loop reads CASRTGTGAGQPQHF. CDR3 bases: TGTGCCAGCAGAACAGGGACAGGGGCTGGGCAGCCCCAGCATTTT.

V gene TRBV11-2 combines with J gene TRBJ2-7; 8 nucleotides line up with TRBD1. In germline, CDR1 is SGHAT, CDR2 FQNNGV. The V gene end was trimmed by 5 bases and the J gene end by 6 bases; junction bases not matched to a gene: 3. The CDR3 loop spans 12 amino acids. This CDR3 is CASSIDRGEQYV. The CDR3 nucleotides read TGTGCCAGCAGCATCGACAGGGGCGAGCAGTACGTC.

About this clone itself: Other nucleotide sequences in the sample specify the same CDR3. This chain connects TRBV6-5 to TRBJ1-5; TRBD1 matches 8 bases. After removal of 6 bases from V and 4 bases from J, the junction contained 5 bases not matched to a gene. CDR1 MNHEY and CDR2 SVGAGI come from the germline V gene. This CDR3 spans 14 amino acids. DNA of the CDR3: TGTGCCAGCAGCTCGACAGGGGTTAATCAGCCCCAGCATTTT. This codes for CASSSTGVNQPQHF.